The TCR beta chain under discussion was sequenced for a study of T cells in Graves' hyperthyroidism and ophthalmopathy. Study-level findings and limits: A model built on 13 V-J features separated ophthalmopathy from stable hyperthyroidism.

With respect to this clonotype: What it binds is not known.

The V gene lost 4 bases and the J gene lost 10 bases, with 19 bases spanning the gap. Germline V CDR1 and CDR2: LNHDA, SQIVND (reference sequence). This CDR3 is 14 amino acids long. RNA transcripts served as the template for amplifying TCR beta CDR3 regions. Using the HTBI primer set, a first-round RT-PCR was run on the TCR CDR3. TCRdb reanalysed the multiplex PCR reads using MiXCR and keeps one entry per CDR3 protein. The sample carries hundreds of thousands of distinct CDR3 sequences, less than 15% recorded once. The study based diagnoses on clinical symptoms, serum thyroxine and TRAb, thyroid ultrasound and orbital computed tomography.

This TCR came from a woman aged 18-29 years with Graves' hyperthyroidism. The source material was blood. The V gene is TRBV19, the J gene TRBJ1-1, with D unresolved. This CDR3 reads CASSNRQRETGAFF. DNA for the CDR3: TGTGCCAGTAGTAATAGGCAAAGAGAGACGGGAGCTTTCTTT.